Listed here are 9 T cell receptor beta chains from one sample, sequenced in a study of shared clonotypes between healthy human individuals. The table came from immunoSEQ multiplex PCR; TCRdb's copy has only in-frame clones and leaves some out. The table has approximately 1,000,000 clones, approximately 80% seen once. The sequenced material came from memory CD4+ T cells from PBMCs. Subset indicated: CD45RA-negative fraction. These receptors all come from a man between 18 and 35 years old in good health. Some clones in this sample may be carry-over from other donors' samples.

The chain couples TRBV2 to TRBJ2-7, with D unclear. This CDR3 has 14 residues. CDR1 and CDR2 (germline): SNHLY, FYNNEI. The V gene lost 5 bases and the J gene lost 5 bases, with 16 bases spanning the gap. The CDR3 nucleotides read TGTGCCAGCAGTCTAAGTCCTCAGCCCCACGAGCAGTACTTC. It is translated as CASSLSPQPHEQYF.

The chain recombines TRBV10-3 with TRBJ1-4; 8 bases match TRBD1. Looked up from germline, CDR1 is ENHRY and CDR2 is SYGVKD. V lost 10 bases, J lost 8 bases, and 12 bases stayed unmatched. This CDR3 comprises 14 residues. The CDR3 nucleotides are TGTGCCACCGGCGTCAGGGGGCTAGACGAAAAACTGTTTTTT. This encodes CATGVRGLDEKLFF.

The rearrangement links TRBV9 to TRBJ2-7, with 7 bases matching TRBD1. The V segment lost 4 bases and the J segment 2 bases; nucleotides outside the gene matches: 12. Per germline, CDR1 SGDLS and CDR2 YYNGEE. The CDR3 has 16 residues. This chain's CDR3 is CASSPRQGSSAYEQYF. CDR3 bases: TGTGCCAGCAGCCCCAGACAGGGATCGTCCGCCTACGAGCAGTACTTC.

In this sample, this clone turned up once. The chain carries TRBV27 and TRBJ1-5; 9 bases are shared with TRBD1. The CDR3 sequence is 14 residues long. Germline lookup yields CDR1 MNHEY and CDR2 SMNVEV (reference sequence). The junction had 3 bases not matched to a gene; V was cut back by 6 bases and J by 3 bases. In nucleotides, the CDR3 is TGTGCCAGCAGCGGGACAGGGCCCAATCAGCCCCAGCATTTT. It specifies CASSGTGPNQPQHF.

This clone has a single count. The rearrangement joins TRBV5-1 to TRBJ1-5; D is unresolved. Germline V gene lookup returns CDR1 SGHRS and CDR2 YFSETQ. This CDR3 comprises 21 residues. Trimming stripped 1 base from V and 0 bases from J, with 26 bases between. The CDR3 spells CASSLTAAYFPIDYSNQPQHF. The CDR3 nucleotides are TGCGCCAGCAGCTTGACAGCTGCCTACTTTCCCATTGACTATAGCAATCAGCCCCAGCATTTT.

The chain combines TRBV2 with TRBJ1-1, with no clear D. V was cut by 5 bases and J by 1 base, with 8 bases left in between. CDR3 size: 13 residues. The germline gives CDR1 SNHLY, CDR2 FYNNEI. CDR3 protein: CASSPTANTEAFF. Here the CDR3 DNA reads TGTGCCAGCAGTCCTACAGCGAACACTGAAGCTTTCTTT. Full variable domain (remainder filled in from reference TRBV2 and TRBJ1-1): EPEVTQTPSHQVTQMGQEVILRCVPISNHLYFYWYRQILGQKVEFLVSFYNNEISEKSEIFDDQFSVERPDGSNFTLKIRSTKLEDSAMYFCASSPTANTEAFFGQGTRLTVV.

The V call is TRBV15, the J call TRBJ2-3; tentatively, D is TRBD2 (6 bases). The CDR3 covers 15 residues. V was clipped by 4 bases and J by 4 bases, with 15 bases between them. The V gene's germline CDR1 is LNHNV and CDR2 YYDKDF (reference sequence). The CDR3: CATSTRTRGSDTQYF. DNA for the CDR3: TGTGCCACCAGCACCCGGACCCGGGGGTCAGATACGCAGTATTTT.

V usage is TRBV15 and J usage is TRBJ2-3; D is unclear. Germline assignment: CDR1 LNHNV and CDR2 YYDKDF (reference sequence). V was pared by 5 bases and J by 3 bases, with 6 bases between. The CDR3 has 12 amino acids. The CDR3 nucleotides read TGTGCCACCAGCCCTGGGACAGATACGCAGTATTTT. This codes for CATSPGTDTQYF.

V usage is TRBV30 and J usage is TRBJ2-6; D call uncertain. Between the trimmed V and J ends, which lost 0 bases and 0 bases, there was a span of 3 bases. CDR3 size: 14 residues. Germline loops: CDR1 GTSNPN, CDR2 SVGIG (reference sequence). CDR3 in DNA: TGTGCCTGGAGTGTACCCTCTGGGGCCAACGTCCTGACTTTC. Translated: CAWSVPSGANVLTF.